Below, 22 T cell receptor beta chains from the same sample are listed, as sequenced in a study of CD8+CD57+ T cells in acquired aplastic anemia. All patients picked for sequencing had shown, by flow cytometry, an expansion of CD8+CD57+ cells. Genomic DNA served as template for TCR beta VDJ and CDR3 profiling. TCRdb recomputed calls from the reads with MiXCR, one row per CDR3 protein. The table records 160,000 or so distinct CDR3 sequences, over 55% of them present only once. What was sequenced was sorted CD4+, CD8+, or CD8+CD57+ T cells (not recorded which) from PBMCs. The receptor source for this set is a human donor with aplastic anemia.

The rearrangement uses TRBV7-9 and TRBJ1-1; D is unresolved. Germline V CDR1 and CDR2: SEHNR, FQNEAQ (reference sequence). CDR3 length: 13 residues. Trimming took 9 bases from V and 1 from J, leaving 12 bases between them. DNA for the CDR3: TGTGCCAGTATGGCCTACGCGAACACTGAAGCTTTCTTT. Translation gives CASMAYANTEAFF.

The V call is TRBV2, the J call TRBJ1-3; maybe TRBD1 (6 bases). V lost 7 bases to trimming and J lost 4 bases, with 17 bases between them. CDR1 SNHLY and CDR2 FYNNEI come from the germline V gene. This CDR3 spans 15 amino acids. The CDR3 loop is CASIPAPGGGNTIYF. CDR3 nucleotide sequence: TGTGCCAGCATCCCCGCGCCGGGGGGCGGAAACACCATATATTTT.

The chain carries TRBV15 and TRBJ2-7; D possibly uses TRBD1 or TRBD2 (6 bases each). V was cut by 5 bases and J by 5 bases, with 16 bases left in between. The CDR3 covers 14 residues. CDR1 is LNHNV and CDR2 is YYDKDF in the germline V gene (reference sequence). Written as DNA, the CDR3 is TGTGCCACCAGCTCCCTGGCGAGGGGGGACGAGCAGTACTTC. It is translated as CATSSLARGDEQYF.

The chain couples TRBV12-3 or TRBV12-4 to TRBJ2-5, with D hard to call. The CDR3 has 13 residues. V was shortened by 6 bases and J by 4 bases, with 12 bases between the two germline ends. CDR3 residues: CASSPMGRETQYF. The CDR3 DNA reads as TGTGCCAGCAGCCCAATGGGTAGAGAGACCCAGTACTTC.

This chain links TRBV5-1 with TRBJ2-7; D possibly corresponds to TRBD1 (6 bases). The CDR3 is 14 amino acids. Germline V CDR1 and CDR2: SGHRS, YFSETQ. The ends were cut back, 2 bases at V and 5 bases at J, with 14 bases in the middle. CDR3 sequence (DNA): TGCGCCAGCAGCTTTGAACAGGGACGTAACGAGCAGTACTTC. This translates into CASSFEQGRNEQYF.

The gene calls are TRBV7-3 and TRBJ2-7; D unresolved. The CDR3 covers 13 residues. V was pared by 1 base and J by 6 bases, with 10 bases between. Germline V gene lookup returns CDR1 SGHTA and CDR2 FQGTGA. The CDR3: CASSLSVVSEQYF. The CDR3 DNA sequence: TGTGCCAGCAGCTTAAGCGTGGTATCCGAGCAGTACTTC.

A few counts support this clonotype. The chain joins TRBV9 to TRBJ2-1; 7 bases are a match to TRBD1. Germline values: CDR1 SGDLS, CDR2 YYNGEE. The CDR3 loop spans 14 amino acids. With V trimmed by 2 bases and J by 3 bases, 2 bases remained unmatched. CDR3 sequence reads: CASSVGTDYNEQFF. The CDR3 nucleotides are TGTGCCAGCAGCGTCGGGACAGACTACAATGAGCAGTTCTTC.

The chain is built from TRBV7-9 and TRBJ1-5; 7 nucleotides align to TRBD1. Looked up from germline, CDR1 is SEHNR and CDR2 is FQNEAQ (reference sequence). After removal of 5 bases from V and 3 bases from J, the junction contained 13 bases not matched to a gene. There are 17 residues in the CDR3. The CDR3 is CASSIYRTGSDNQPQHF. The CDR3, as DNA: TGTGCCAGCAGCATTTATCGGACAGGTTCCGACAATCAGCCCCAGCATTTT.

This clonotype was counted ten times or more. The CDR3 spells CASSEADDTQYF. The CDR3 DNA follows: TGTGCCAGCAGCGAGGCCGATGATACGCAGTATTTT. The chain recombines TRBV9 with TRBJ2-3; D is ambiguous. The CDR3 runs to 12 residues. V lost 3 bases and J lost 6, with 8 bases in between. Germline V gene lookup returns CDR1 SGDLS and CDR2 YYNGEE.

This clonotype was seen only a few times. The rearrangement links TRBV10-3 to TRBJ1-1, with D unresolved. Germline V gene data show CDR1 as ENHRY and CDR2 as SYGVKD. V shed 0 bases and J shed 7 bases, with 9 bases lying between them. The CDR3 totals 13 residues. The CDR3 reads CAISESQFFEAFF. The CDR3 nucleotides are TGTGCCATCAGTGAGTCCCAGTTCTTTGAAGCTTTCTTT.

The chain is built from TRBV24-1 and TRBJ2-1; 13 positions match TRBD2. Germline-derived CDR1 and CDR2 are KGHDR and SFDVKD. The CDR3 is 15 residues long. The trim removed 4 bases at V and 12 bases at J, leaving 8 bases unmatched. Here the CDR3 reads CATSEHSGLAGTQFF. The CDR3 nucleotides read TGTGCCACCAGTGAACACTCGGGACTAGCGGGAACGCAGTTCTTC.

The CDR3 here is CASSHRAGLRGEKLFF. The DNA for the CDR3 is TGTGCCAGCAGCCATCGGGCGGGACTCCGGGGTGAAAAACTGTTTTTT. The rearrangement links TRBV5-6 to TRBJ1-4; tentative D call: TRBD1 (5 bases). The CDR3 covers 16 residues. Germline V gives CDR1 SGHDT, CDR2 YYEEEE. V lost 4 bases and J lost 7, with 20 bases in between.

This clonotype was seen once. V usage is TRBV15 and J usage is TRBJ1-1, with D unresolved. V lost 0 bases and J lost 3, with 17 bases in between. Germline V gene sequence: CDR1 LNHNV, CDR2 YYDKDF (reference sequence). The CDR3 length is 17 residues. CDR3 DNA sequence: TGTGCCACCAGCAGAGATCTTTGGTCCCGTGGGGACACTGAAGCTTTCTTT. Translating it yields CATSRDLWSRGDTEAFF.

The V gene is TRBV20-1, the J gene TRBJ2-1, with TRBD2 matching over 8 bases. Germline V gene data show CDR1 as DFQATT and CDR2 as SNEGSKA (reference sequence). The CDR3 loop spans 13 amino acids. J gave up 4 bases and V 7 bases, and 6 bases lay outside the gene matches. The CDR3 bases are TGCAGTGGTACGGGAGGGGGGTACAATGAGCAGTTCTTC. As protein: CSGTGGGYNEQFF.

This clonotype was recorded a few times. The chain combines TRBV15 with TRBJ1-4, with 9 bases identical to TRBD1. Germline V lookup: CDR1 LNHNV, CDR2 YYDKDF (reference sequence). The V gene end was trimmed by 0 bases and the J gene end by 6 bases; junction bases not matched to a gene: 2. The CDR3 extends over 15 amino acids. The CDR3 loop is CATSREQGAHEKLFF. CDR3 in DNA: TGTGCCACCAGCAGAGAACAGGGGGCGCATGAAAAACTGTTTTTT.

In its sample, this clonotype was seen many times. This rearrangement joins TRBV19 to TRBJ1-2; a weak D match, TRBD1 (5 bases). Germline CDR1 and CDR2: LNHDA and SQIVND (reference sequence). V lost 9 bases and J lost 6, with 11 bases in between. The CDR3 runs 11 residues. The CDR3 region has the DNA TGTGCCAGCAGGTTGGGGGATGGCTACACCTTC. It is translated as CASRLGDGYTF.

A note on this clonotype: It is likely a read error, because the conserved phenylalanine at the end of the CDR3 is missing. It is unclear where the CDR3 begins or ends on the DNA, so no DNA is shown, and the CDR3 is as TCRdb lists it. The genes are TRBV20-1 and TRBJ2-5; the D call in the table, TRBD1, was not verified against the DNA. CDR1 is DFQATT and CDR2 is SNEGSKA in the germline V gene (reference sequence). The CDR3 is made up of 10 amino acids, end residues included. CDR3 sequence: CSAKGVIGEL.

The V gene is TRBV9, the J gene TRBJ2-3, with unresolved D. Trimming shortened V by 2 bases and J by 2 bases, and 12 bases separated the two germline ends. The CDR3 runs to 15 residues. Germline lookup yields CDR1 SGDLS and CDR2 YYNGEE. CDR3 region: CASSVSPRSTDTQYF. The CDR3 DNA sequence: TGTGCCAGCAGCGTGAGCCCTCGCTCCACAGATACGCAGTATTTT. Full variable domain (remainder filled in from reference TRBV9 and TRBJ2-3): DSGVTQTPKHLITATGQRVTLRCSPRSGDLSVYWYQQSLDQGLQFLIQYYNGEERAKGNILERFSAQQFPDLHSELNLSSLELGDSALYFCASSVSPRSTDTQYFGPGTRLTVL.

The gene calls are TRBV4-2 and TRBJ2-7; 9 bases align to TRBD1. CDR3 size: 13 residues. V lost 7 bases, J lost 5 bases, and 6 bases stayed unmatched. CDR1 and CDR2 from the germline V gene are LGHNA and YNFKEQ. CDR3 protein: CASTPGQGDEQYF. In DNA, the CDR3 is TGTGCCAGCACCCCGGGACAGGGAGACGAGCAGTACTTC.

This clonotype has only a few counts. This chain links TRBV20-1 with TRBJ1-2; D remains unclear. Germline loops: CDR1 DFQATT, CDR2 SNEGSKA (reference sequence). Between the trimmed V and J ends, which lost 7 bases and 8 bases, there was a span of 5 bases. The CDR3 sequence is 8 residues long. The CDR3 region has the DNA TGCAGTGGCCTCGGCTACACCTTC. Translating it yields CSGLGYTF.

V gene TRBV5-1 combines with J gene TRBJ2-3; D remains unclear. The CDR3 length is 13 residues. Germline CDR1 and CDR2: SGHRS and YFSETQ. V lost 5 bases and J lost 0, with 7 bases in between. CDR3 amino acids: CASRPESTDTQYF. The CDR3 DNA follows: TGCGCCAGCAGGCCGGAGAGCACAGATACGCAGTATTTT.

The chain couples TRBV27 to TRBJ2-7, with TRBD1 identical over 8 bases. The CDR3 has 14 residues. From germline, CDR1 is MNHEY and CDR2 SMNVEV (reference sequence). The V gene end was trimmed by 6 bases and the J gene end by 4 bases; junction bases not matched to a gene: 8. CDR3 nucleotides: TGTGCCAGCAGGTCTGACAGGGGAGGTTACGAGCAGTACTTC. Its translation is CASRSDRGGYEQYF.